Listed here are 30 T cell receptor beta chains from one sample, sequenced in a study of PD-1 blockade in classical Hodgkin lymphoma. Sequencing was performed with immunoSEQ multiplex PCR; in TCRdb, only in-frame clones are kept and a portion is missing. Of 22,000 or so clones detected, 75% to 90% appear once; the ten largest clones hold about 0.25%. Time point indicated: newly diagnosed, previously untreated cHL patient sample. Magnetic negative selection was used to purify CD4+ T cells from thawed PBMCs. Sequencing was performed on CD4+ T cells from blood. The origin of the receptors is a human donor with classical Hodgkin lymphoma.

The chain recombines TRBV6-5 with TRBJ2-7; TRBD1 might be the D (6 bases). Germline V gives CDR1 MNHEY, CDR2 SVGAGI. V lost 0 bases, J lost 6 bases, and 12 bases lay in between. This CDR3 has 14 residues. The CDR3 reads CASSYSRGSGEQYF. DNA of the CDR3: TGTGCCAGCAGTTACTCCAGGGGAAGCGGCGAGCAGTACTTC.

The gene calls are TRBV4-1 and TRBJ2-1; D uncertain. CDR3 length: 15 amino acids. Germline lookup yields CDR1 MGHRA and CDR2 YSYEKL. V dropped 1 base and J dropped 1 base, with 8 bases sitting between them. The CDR3 coding sequence is TGCGCCAGCAGCCAAGGGCAGGTGTCCTACAATGAGCAGTTCTTC. Translating it yields CASSQGQVSYNEQFF.

Here the CDR3 reads CASNTPGANEKLFF. Here the CDR3 DNA reads TGTGCCAGTAACACCCCAGGAGCTAATGAAAAACTGTTTTTT. V usage is TRBV19 and J usage is TRBJ1-4; no definite D call. V was shortened by 7 bases and J by 3 bases, with 12 bases between the two germline ends. CDR1 and CDR2 from the germline V gene are LNHDA and SQIVND (reference sequence). The CDR3 covers 14 residues.

The chain is built from TRBV19 and TRBJ2-1; 10 bases match TRBD1. The CDR3 totals 15 residues. Germline values: CDR1 LNHDA, CDR2 SQIVND (reference sequence). Trimming took 5 bases from V and 9 from J; bases not matched to a gene: 10. The CDR3 loop is CASSARGQGVGEQFF. The CDR3 bases are TGTGCCAGTAGTGCGCGCGGACAGGGGGTTGGTGAGCAGTTCTTC.

The V call is TRBV2, the J call TRBJ1-2, with TRBD1 matching 7 bases. Trimming took 7 bases from V and 0 from J; bases not matched to a gene: 8. Germline assignment: CDR1 SNHLY and CDR2 FYNNEI. The CDR3 consists of 15 residues. As DNA, the CDR3 is TGTGCCAGCAAGTACCGGGACAGCACTAACTATGGCTACACCTTC. It is translated as CASKYRDSTNYGYTF.

The chain has TRBV5-6 and TRBJ2-3; 12 bases are a match to TRBD2. V lost 4 bases to trimming and J lost 9 bases; unmatched junction nucleotides: 9. The CDR3 length is 15 residues. The germline V gene encodes CDR1 SGHDT and CDR2 YYEEEE. CDR3 residues: CASSPSGRDWNTQYF. The CDR3 coding sequence is TGTGCCAGCAGCCCTAGCGGGAGGGATTGGAACACGCAGTATTTT.

The V gene is TRBV7-2, the J gene TRBJ1-5; D is unresolved. This CDR3 comprises 13 residues. The germline V gene encodes CDR1 SGHTA and CDR2 FQGNSA. V was cut by 1 base and J by 7 bases, with 8 bases left in between. CDR3 residues: CASSLELPQPQHF. The CDR3 region has the DNA TGTGCCAGCAGCTTAGAACTCCCCCAGCCCCAGCATTTT. Full variable domain (missing parts from reference TRBV7-2 and TRBJ1-5): GAGVSQSPSNKVTEKGKDVELRCDPISGHTALYWYRQSLGQGLEFLIYFQGNSAPDKSGLPSDRFSAERTGGSVSTLTIQRTQQEDSAVYLCASSLELPQPQHFGDGTRLSIL.

The V and J genes are TRBV30 and TRBJ2-4, with D possibly TRBD1 on 6 matching bases. The CDR3 totals 13 residues. V lost 3 bases to trimming and J lost 6 bases, with 12 bases between them. The germline CDR1 and CDR2 sequences are GTSNPN and SVGIG (reference sequence). The CDR3 DNA is TGTGCCTGGAGACGTACAGGGTCAAACATTCAGTACTTC. Translated: CAWRRTGSNIQYF. The full variable domain, with the rest looked up from reference TRBV30 and TRBJ2-4, is SQTIHQWPATLVQPVGSPLSLECTVEGTSNPNLYWYRQAAGRGLQLLFYSVGIGQISSEVPQNLSASRPQDRQFILSSKKLLLSDSGFYLCAWRRTGSNIQYFGAGTRLSVL.

The chain combines TRBV5-1 with TRBJ1-2; 8 bases match TRBD1. This CDR3 has 16 amino acids. The germline V gene encodes CDR1 SGHRS and CDR2 YFSETQ. The V gene end was trimmed by 0 bases and the J gene end by 4 bases; junction bases not matched to a gene: 8. CDR3: CASSLGDRLLGYGYTF. CDR3 DNA sequence: TGCGCCAGCAGCTTGGGGGACAGGCTTCTGGGCTATGGCTACACCTTC.

The V call is TRBV19, the J call TRBJ2-1; perhaps TRBD2 as D (6 bases). Between the trimmed V and J ends, which lost 7 bases and 4 bases, there was a span of 23 bases. The V gene's germline CDR1 is LNHDA and CDR2 SQIVND (reference sequence). This CDR3 comprises 17 residues. CDR3 bases: TGTGCCAGTAAGGTCGGAGGGTCGTTCCTTCGATACAATGAGCAGTTCTTC. Its translation: CASKVGGSFLRYNEQFF.

The V and J genes are TRBV6-6 and TRBJ1-2; a weak D match, TRBD1 (6 bases). Germline values: CDR1 MNHNY, CDR2 SVGAGI (reference sequence). V was cut by 2 bases and J by 7 bases, with 17 bases left in between. CDR3 length: 15 amino acids. CDR3 sequence (DNA): TGTGCCAGCAGTTACCTTCGGGGGGCGGGTGTTGGCTACACCTTC. Amino acid sequence: CASSYLRGAGVGYTF.

This sequence joins TRBV5-5 and TRBJ2-2; 7 bases are a match to TRBD1. The CDR3 totals 14 residues. V shed 5 bases and J 3 bases; nucleotides not matched to a gene: 4. CDR1 SGHKS and CDR2 YYEKEE come from the germline V gene (reference sequence). The CDR3 sequence: CASRRDSYTGELFF. CDR3 sequence (DNA): TGTGCCAGCAGAAGGGACAGTTACACCGGGGAGCTGTTTTTT.

This clone appeared once. The rearrangement joins TRBV28 to TRBJ1-4; a weak D match, TRBD1 (5 bases). The CDR3 length is 14 residues. V was shortened by 6 bases and J by 8 bases, with 16 bases between the two germline ends. Germline values: CDR1 MDHEN, CDR2 SYDVKM. CDR3 in amino acids: CASRGTGRGEKLFF. CDR3 in DNA: TGTGCCAGCAGGGGGACGGGGCGTGGGGAAAAACTGTTTTTT.

The V and J genes are TRBV7-2 and TRBJ1-5, with D unclear. Germline V gives CDR1 SGHTA, CDR2 FQGNSA. The ends were cut back, 2 bases at V and 7 bases at J, with 9 bases in the middle. The CDR3 is made up of 13 amino acids. The CDR3 loop is CASSLRVNQPQHF. CDR3 coding DNA: TGTGCCAGCAGCTTAAGGGTCAACCAGCCCCAGCATTTT. The variable domain in full, with the rest retrieved from reference TRBV7-2 and TRBJ1-5, is GAGVSQSPSNKVTEKGKDVELRCDPISGHTALYWYRQSLGQGLEFLIYFQGNSAPDKSGLPSDRFSAERTGGSVSTLTIQRTQQEDSAVYLCASSLRVNQPQHFGDGTRLSIL.

The J gene is TRBJ2-2, the V gene TRBV29-1, with TRBD2 matching over 7 bases. V was pared by 6 bases and J by 2 bases, with 6 bases of the junction left unmatched. This CDR3 region has 14 residues. Germline CDR1 and CDR2: SQVTM and ANQGSEA. The DNA of the CDR3 is TGCAGCGTGTCTAGCGGAGCAAACACCGGGGAGCTGTTTTTT. Its protein product is CSVSSGANTGELFF.

The chain uses TRBV30 and TRBJ1-2, with no clear D. The ends were cut back, 4 bases at V and 8 bases at J, with 8 bases in the middle. Germline values: CDR1 GTSNPN, CDR2 SVGIG (reference sequence). The CDR3 extends over 10 amino acids. The CDR3 nucleotides read TGTGCCTGGAAAGGTAGCGGCTACACCTTC. This sequence encodes CAWKGSGYTF.

CDR3 DNA sequence: TGCGCCAGCAGTCAATCGTGTTGGAGTTGGGGGATTCAGTACTTC. This sequence encodes CASSQSCWSWGIQYF. The rearrangement joins TRBV23-1 to TRBJ2-4; D possibly uses TRBD1 or TRBD2 (5 bases each). TRBV23-1 is identified as an open reading frame with a role that is uncertain. The CDR3 loop spans 15 amino acids. V lost 0 bases to trimming and J lost 10 bases, with 16 bases between them.

V is TRBV7-2 and J is TRBJ1-6; no clear D. The CDR3 extends over 16 amino acids. Germline V lookup: CDR1 SGHTA, CDR2 FQGNSA. Trimming cost V 5 bases and J 0 bases, with 11 bases left between them. CDR3 residues: CASSRVGSSYNSPLHF. For the CDR3, the DNA is TGTGCCAGCAGCCGCGTTGGGAGCTCCTATAATTCACCCCTCCACTTT.

The chain uses TRBV4-2 and TRBJ1-3, with D unresolved. V lost 0 bases, J lost 1 base, and 7 bases lay in between. CDR3 length: 15 residues. CDR1 LGHNA and CDR2 YNFKEQ come from the germline V gene. The CDR3 sequence is CASSQEAGSGNTIYF. CDR3 sequence (DNA): TGTGCCAGCAGCCAAGAGGCGGGATCTGGAAACACCATATATTTT.

The chain recombines TRBV2 with TRBJ1-4; TRBD1 aligns across 7 bases. Germline CDR1 SNHLY, CDR2 FYNNEI. The CDR3 has 14 residues. V lost 3 bases and J lost 8; bases outside the gene matches: 6. This CDR3 is CASSENRGGEKLFF. The CDR3, as DNA: TGTGCCAGCAGTGAGAACAGGGGAGGCGAAAAACTGTTTTTT.

This CDR3 is CASSDGPNNIQYF. The CDR3 coding sequence is TGTGCCAGCAGTGATGGTCCGAACAACATTCAGTACTTC. The chain joins TRBV2 to TRBJ2-4; no clear D gene. The CDR3 sequence is 13 residues long. Germline V gene lookup returns CDR1 SNHLY and CDR2 FYNNEI. V was clipped by 3 bases and J by 7 bases, with 10 bases between them. Full variable domain (remainder filled in from reference TRBV2 and TRBJ2-4): EPEVTQTPSHQVTQMGQEVILRCVPISNHLYFYWYRQILGQKVEFLVSFYNNEISEKSEIFDDQFSVERPDGSNFTLKIRSTKLEDSAMYFCASSDGPNNIQYFGAGTRLSVL.

This rearrangement joins TRBV19 to TRBJ2-7; D could derive from TRBD1 or TRBD2 (5 bases each). This CDR3 comprises 15 residues. The germline CDR1 and CDR2 sequences are LNHDA and SQIVND (reference sequence). V lost 7 bases and J lost 6, with 22 bases in between. In nucleotides, the CDR3 is TGTGCCAGTACCTTGGTGTGGGGGACCGCCGCCGAGCAGTACTTC. Translation: CASTLVWGTAAEQYF.

Here the CDR3 reads CASSVEGTGYEQYF. The CDR3 nucleotides are TGTGCCAGCAGCGTGGAGGGGACAGGCTACGAGCAGTACTTC. The V gene is TRBV9, the J gene TRBJ2-7; 8 bases line up with TRBD1. The CDR3 consists of 14 residues. The J segment lost 3 bases and the V segment lost 2 bases, leaving 4 bases of the junction unmatched. The germline V gene encodes CDR1 SGDLS and CDR2 YYNGEE.

The genes are TRBV30 and TRBJ1-4; D unresolved. The CDR3 consists of 13 residues. Germline V gives CDR1 GTSNPN, CDR2 SVGIG (reference sequence). Trimming removed 2 bases from V and 8 bases from J, with 12 bases in between. CDR3 residues: CAWSKAVREKLFF. The CDR3 DNA reads as TGTGCCTGGAGTAAGGCCGTACGGGAAAAACTGTTTTTT.

The chain joins TRBV19 to TRBJ2-5; 11 bases are shared with TRBD2. Per the germline V gene, CDR1 is LNHDA and CDR2 is SQIVND (reference sequence). V gave up 1 base and J gave up 2 bases; unmatched junction bases: 6. The CDR3 runs to 17 residues. Here the CDR3 DNA reads TGTGCCAGTAGTATAGGGAGGCTAGCGGGAGGTCAAGAGACCCAGTACTTC. Encoded protein: CASSIGRLAGGQETQYF.

This clone was picked up a small number of times. The chain has TRBV2 and TRBJ2-7, with D uncertain. This CDR3 comprises 11 residues. The germline V gene encodes CDR1 SNHLY and CDR2 FYNNEI. Trimming took off 6 bases at V and 9 bases at J, with 12 bases between the two ends. The DNA for the CDR3 is TGTGCCAGCAGATATCAATTCGGGCAGTACTTC. Residues: CASRYQFGQYF.

This clone appeared a single time. DNA of the CDR3: TGCGCCAGCAGCAAAGGTGACAGCGCCGATCAGTACTTC. Translated: CASSKGDSADQYF. This rearrangement joins TRBV5-1 to TRBJ2-7; D is possibly TRBD1 (5 bases). This CDR3 is 13 amino acids long. V was trimmed by 4 bases and J by 10 bases, leaving 18 bases between them. Per the germline V gene, CDR1 is SGHRS and CDR2 is YFSETQ. Filled out from reference TRBV5-1 and TRBJ2-7, the complete variable domain reads KAGVTQTPRYLIKTRGQQVTLSCSPISGHRSVSWYQQTPGQGLQFLFEYFSETQRNKGNFPGRFSGRQFSNSRSEMNVSTLELGDSALYLCASSKGDSADQYFGPGTRLTVT.

This clone occurred a few times. The chain has TRBV10-3 and TRBJ1-4; no reliable D call. Germline CDR1 ENHRY, CDR2 SYGVKD. Trimming took 5 bases from V and 3 from J, leaving 7 bases between them. This CDR3 contains 13 residues. The CDR3 region has the DNA TGTGCCATCAGTCCCGTCCCTAATGAAAAACTGTTTTTT. Encoded protein: CAISPVPNEKLFF.

This sequence joins TRBV5-4 and TRBJ2-7; D uncertain. Trimming removed 2 bases at V and 2 bases at J, with 8 bases between. The germline V gene encodes CDR1 SGHNT and CDR2 YYREEE (reference sequence). The CDR3 consists of 13 residues. The DNA for the CDR3 is TGTGCCAGCAGCTTTGGGCCCCCCTACGAGCAGTACTTC. This codes for CASSFGPPYEQYF.

The CDR3 region is CASSPQGVAQYF. In DNA form, the CDR3 reads TGTGCCAGCAGCCCCCAGGGGGTTGCGCAGTATTTT. The chain joins TRBV7-9 to TRBJ2-3, with TRBD1 matching over 7 bases. The CDR3 extends over 12 amino acids. V lost 5 bases and J lost 10; bases outside the gene matches: 6. CDR1 is SEHNR, CDR2 FQNEAQ, per germline (reference sequence).